The 15 T cell receptor beta chains below were found in one sample sequenced in a study of T cell responses to AZD1222 COVID-19 vaccine. The table came from immunoSEQ multiplex PCR; TCRdb's copy has only in-frame clones and leaves some out. Of approximately 100,000 clones listed, 80% to 90% are singletons. The sample in question was peripheral blood, obtained on day 0 of AZD1222 vaccination. The receptors were sampled from an adult in good health.

The chain recombines TRBV5-6 with TRBJ1-5; a possible D gene is TRBD1 (5 bases). V gave up 4 bases and J gave up 6 bases, with 14 bases separating them. This CDR3 is 14 amino acids long. Per germline, CDR1 SGHDT and CDR2 YYEEEE. In DNA form, the CDR3 reads TGTGCCAGCAGCACGAGGGGATTGAGTCAGCCCCAGCATTTT. Translated: CASSTRGLSQPQHF.

The V call is TRBV5-1, the J call TRBJ2-1; 7 bases are a match to TRBD1. J gave up 5 bases and V 3 bases, and 5 bases lay outside the gene matches. This CDR3 has 14 amino acids. Germline CDR1 is SGHRS and CDR2 is YFSETQ. CDR3 residues: CASSSGQYNNEQFF. The CDR3 DNA reads as TGCGCCAGCAGCTCGGGACAGTACAACAATGAGCAGTTCTTC.

This clone was counted a single time. One end of the junction fails to match germline, which may point to a read error. The J gene is TRBJ1-2, the V gene TRBV7-2, with a weak D call TRBD1 (6 bases). From germline, CDR1 is SGHTA and CDR2 FQGNSA. The CDR3 contains 11 residues. CDR3 amino acids: CASSPGGSPYF. Written as DNA, the CDR3 is TGTGCCAGCAGCCCCGGGGGCAGTCCCTACTTC.

The chain has TRBV30 and TRBJ1-5; 8 bases map to TRBD1. This CDR3 is built from 15 residues. Germline-derived CDR1 and CDR2 are GTSNPN and SVGIG (reference sequence). Unmatched junction bases numbered 4, after V lost 1 base and J lost 2 bases. The chain's CDR3 is CAWSGTTGGNQPQHF. CDR3 sequence (DNA): TGTGCCTGGAGTGGGACGACAGGGGGCAATCAGCCCCAGCATTTT.

The rearrangement joins TRBV28 to TRBJ2-3; D unresolved. The CDR3 consists of 13 residues. V shed 3 bases and J shed 4 bases, with 8 bases lying between them. Germline V gene lookup returns CDR1 MDHEN and CDR2 SYDVKM. This chain's CDR3 is CASSFTQPDTQYF. The DNA for the CDR3 is TGTGCCAGCAGTTTCACCCAGCCAGATACGCAGTATTTT.

The chain is built from TRBV5-1 and TRBJ2-4; D is possibly TRBD1 (6 bases). The V gene's germline CDR1 is SGHRS and CDR2 YFSETQ. This CDR3 contains 14 residues. Trimming left V 4 bases short and J 3 bases short, with 11 bases between. The CDR3 coding sequence is TGCGCCAGCAGCCCGGACAGAATCAAAAACATTCAGTACTTC. Translating gives CASSPDRIKNIQYF.

The chain carries TRBV14 and TRBJ2-1, with a weak D call TRBD2 (6 bases). Trimming left V 3 bases short and J 6 bases short, with 21 bases between. CDR3 length: 17 amino acids. Germline CDR1 and CDR2: SGHDN and FVKESK. CDR3 in DNA: TGTGCCAGCAGCCACCCACTGGGGACTTATAGCGGCAATGAGCAGTTCTTC. Encoded protein: CASSHPLGTYSGNEQFF.

The chain has TRBV4-2 and TRBJ1-1; tentatively, D is TRBD1 (6 bases). Per the germline V gene, CDR1 is LGHNA and CDR2 is YNFKEQ. The CDR3 has 15 amino acids. The V gene lost 0 bases and the J gene lost 4 bases, with 12 bases spanning the gap. CDR3 DNA: TGTGCCAGCAGCCAAGATTCAGGCAGGGGCACTGAAGCTTTCTTT. Translated: CASSQDSGRGTEAFF.

The J gene is TRBJ1-2, the V gene TRBV5-5, with a possible D match to TRBD1 (5 bases). The CDR3 consists of 16 residues. Between the trimmed V and J ends, which lost 4 bases and 5 bases, there was a span of 21 bases. Looked up from germline, CDR1 is SGHKS and CDR2 is YYEKEE (reference sequence). CDR3 residues: CASSEEQGIALYGYTF. DNA of the CDR3: TGTGCCAGCAGCGAGGAGCAGGGCATCGCCCTTTATGGCTACACCTTC.

The chain is built from TRBV3-1 (or the pseudogene TRBV3-2) and TRBJ2-7; 8 positions match TRBD2. The junction had 9 bases not matched to a gene; V was cut back by 5 bases and J by 6 bases. The germline CDR1 and CDR2 sequences are LGHDT and YNNKEL (reference sequence). The CDR3 totals 14 residues. The CDR3 region has the DNA TGTGCCAGCAGCACGGGACTAGGGGTCGGCGAGCAGTACTTC. This translates into CASSTGLGVGEQYF.

Sample share makes this clone large. This chain joins TRBV9 and TRBJ2-2, with 10 bases that match TRBD1. This CDR3 is built from 15 residues. The ends lost 4 bases at V and 4 bases at J; junction bases unmatched: 4. Per germline, CDR1 SGDLS and CDR2 YYNGEE. CDR3 bases: TGTGCCAGCAGCCCCTGGACAGGGGGCACCGGGGAGCTGTTTTTT. It yields the protein CASSPWTGGTGELFF.

The chain has TRBV6-2 or TRBV6-3 and TRBJ2-3; D is possibly TRBD2 (5 bases). V was cut by 2 bases and J by 4 bases, with 13 bases left in between. This CDR3 region has 15 residues. The germline gives CDR1 MNHEY, CDR2 SVGEGT. The CDR3 DNA reads TGTGCCAGCAGTTACGCAGCTGGGGAGCCAGATACGCAGTATTTT. Translated: CASSYAAGEPDTQYF.

The chain joins TRBV6-6 to TRBJ1-5; D is unresolved. Germline CDR1 is MNHNY and CDR2 is SVGAGI (reference sequence). The germline V and J ends were trimmed by 2 bases and 4 bases, with 9 bases remaining between them. The CDR3 is 14 amino acids. The CDR3 DNA follows: TGTGCCAGCAGTTACGATAGTGGGAATCAGCCCCAGCATTTT. This translates into CASSYDSGNQPQHF.

This chain links TRBV29-1 with TRBJ1-4; D is possibly TRBD1 (6 bases). The length of the CDR3 is 16 residues. CDR1 is SQVTM and CDR2 is ANQGSEA in the germline V gene. V lost 5 bases to trimming and J lost 1 base, with 17 bases between them. CDR3 in DNA: TGCAGCGTTTTCAACCCGACAGGCCTAACTAATGAAAAACTGTTTTTT. Translating gives CSVFNPTGLTNEKLFF.

Details on this clone: Germline is not matched at one junction end, which may reflect a read error. The genes are TRBV12-3 or TRBV12-4 and TRBJ2-1, with a weak D call TRBD2 (5 bases). The CDR3 runs to 12 residues. The CDR3 DNA sequence: TGTGCCAGCAGGGTGGGAGCGGATGAACAGTTCTTC. Translating it yields CASRVGADEQFF.